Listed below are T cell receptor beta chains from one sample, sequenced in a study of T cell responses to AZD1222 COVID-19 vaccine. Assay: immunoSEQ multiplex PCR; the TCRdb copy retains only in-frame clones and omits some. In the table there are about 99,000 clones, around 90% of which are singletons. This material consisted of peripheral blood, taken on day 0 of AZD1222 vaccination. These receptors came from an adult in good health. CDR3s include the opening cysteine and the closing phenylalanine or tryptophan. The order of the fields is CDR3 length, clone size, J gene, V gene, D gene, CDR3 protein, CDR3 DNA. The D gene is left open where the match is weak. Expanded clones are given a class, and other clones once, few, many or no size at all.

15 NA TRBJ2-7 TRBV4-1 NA CASSQGPDDSYEQYF TGCGCCAGCAGCCAAGGTCCGGACGACTCCTACGAGCAGTACTTC
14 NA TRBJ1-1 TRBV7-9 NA CASSLNLGYTEAFF TGTGCCAGCAGCTTAAATCTCGGGTACACTGAAGCTTTCTTT
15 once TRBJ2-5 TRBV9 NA CASSSRDGNQETQYF TGTGCCAGCAGCTCCCGGGACGGAAACCAAGAGACCCAGTACTTC
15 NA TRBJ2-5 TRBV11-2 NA CASSLERGPVGTQYF TGTGCCAGCAGCTTAGAGAGGGGCCCGGTCGGGACCCAGTACTTC
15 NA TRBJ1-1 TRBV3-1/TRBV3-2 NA CASSPRTWSNTEAFF TGTGCCAGCAGCCCCAGGACTTGGAGCAACACTGAAGCTTTCTTT
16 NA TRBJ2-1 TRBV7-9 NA CASGTSSVSSYNEQFF TGTGCCAGCGGCACCTCTAGCGTCAGCTCCTACAATGAGCAGTTCTTC
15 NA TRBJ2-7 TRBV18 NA CASSPPGTLTYEQYF TGTGCCAGCTCACCACCGGGGACTCTCACCTACGAGCAGTACTTC
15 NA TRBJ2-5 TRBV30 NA CAWSVLQLMKETQYF TGTGCCTGGAGTGTACTTCAGCTGATGAAAGAGACCCAGTACTTC
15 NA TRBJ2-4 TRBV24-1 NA CATSARMGSKNIQYF TGTGCCACCAGCGCGAGGATGGGTAGCAAAAACATTCAGTACTTC
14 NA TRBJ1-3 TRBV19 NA CASSQGKPGNTIYF TGTGCCAGTAGCCAAGGGAAGCCTGGAAACACCATATATTTT
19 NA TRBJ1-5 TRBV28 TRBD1 CASSSTGTGGWTSTLPQHF TGTGCCAGCAGTTCGACCGGGACAGGGGGCTGGACTTCAACTCTGCCCCAGCATTTT
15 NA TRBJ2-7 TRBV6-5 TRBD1 CASGRRQGSPYEQYF TGTGCCAGCGGACGGAGACAGGGGAGCCCCTACGAGCAGTACTTC
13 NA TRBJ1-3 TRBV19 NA CASSIASGNTIYF TGTGCCAGTAGTATAGCCTCTGGAAACACCATATATTTT
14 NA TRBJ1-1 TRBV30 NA CAWKSMRGNTEAFF TGTGCCTGGAAGTCGATGAGGGGGAACACTGAAGCTTTCTTT
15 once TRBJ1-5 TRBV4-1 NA CASSQGRGTNQPQHF TGCGCCAGCAGCCAAGGTAGAGGAACGAATCAGCCCCAGCATTTT
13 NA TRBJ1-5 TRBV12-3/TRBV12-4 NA CASSFGTGQPQHF TGTGCCAGCAGTTTCGGAACTGGGCAGCCCCAGCATTTT
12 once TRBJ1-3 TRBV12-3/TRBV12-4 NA CASSFSGNTIYF TGTGCCAGCAGTTTCTCTGGAAACACCATATATTTT
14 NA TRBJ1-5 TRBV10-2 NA CASSEIGFNQPQHF TGCGCCAGCAGTGAAATCGGGTTTAATCAGCCCCAGCATTTT
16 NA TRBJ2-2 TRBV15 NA CATSRDFGGVTGELFF TGTGCCACCAGCAGAGATTTTGGGGGCGTCACCGGGGAGCTGTTTTTT
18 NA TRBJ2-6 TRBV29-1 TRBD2 CSVVQRQRGSSGANVLTF TGCAGCGTTGTTCAAAGGCAGCGGGGCTCCTCTGGGGCCAACGTCCTGACTTTC
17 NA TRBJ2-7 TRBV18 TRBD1 CASSPVHDRTGGYEQYF TGTGCCAGCTCACCAGTTCATGATCGGACAGGCGGCTACGAGCAGTACTTC
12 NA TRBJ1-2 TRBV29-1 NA CSVFLSQRGYTF TGCAGCGTATTCCTATCTCAGAGGGGCTACACCTTC
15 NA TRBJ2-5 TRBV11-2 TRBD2 CASRSGRTVQETQYF TGTGCCAGCAGAAGCGGGAGAACAGTCCAAGAGACCCAGTACTTC
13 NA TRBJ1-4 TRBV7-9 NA CASSPPLDEKLFF TGTGCCAGCAGTCCCCCCCTAGATGAAAAACTGTTTTTT
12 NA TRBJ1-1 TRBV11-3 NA CASSRGRTEAFF TGTGCCAGCAGCCGAGGGCGAACTGAAGCTTTCTTT
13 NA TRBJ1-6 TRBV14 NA CASSQDERTPPHF TGTGCCAGCAGCCAAGATGAAAGGACCCCCCCCCACTTT
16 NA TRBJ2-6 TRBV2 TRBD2 CASRGLANSGANVLTF TGTGCCAGCAGGGGACTAGCTAACTCTGGGGCCAACGTCCTGACTTTC
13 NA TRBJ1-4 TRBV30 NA CAWSGQPNEKLFF TGTGCCTGGAGTGGCCAGCCTAATGAAAAACTGTTTTTT
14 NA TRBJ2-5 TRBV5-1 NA CASSLIRGEDTQYF TGCGCCAGCAGCTTGATTCGCGGGGAGGATACCCAGTACTTC
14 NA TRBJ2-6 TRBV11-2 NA CASSLRTGANVLTF TGTGCCAGCAGCTTAAGGACTGGGGCCAACGTCCTGACTTTC
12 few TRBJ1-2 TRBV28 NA CASTSLTEGTTF TGTGCCAGCACCTCCTTAACAGAGGGAACGACCTTC
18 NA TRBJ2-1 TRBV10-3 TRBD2 CAINGLAGNSNSYNEQFF TGTGCCATCAATGGACTAGCGGGAAACTCAAACTCCTACAATGAGCAGTTCTTC
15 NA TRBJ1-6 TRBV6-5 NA CASSYSDTANSPLHF TGTGCCAGCAGTTACTCCGACACCGCTAATTCACCCCTCCACTTT
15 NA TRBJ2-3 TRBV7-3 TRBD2 CASSSGLAREDTQYF TGTGCCAGCAGCTCGGGACTAGCCCGGGAAGATACGCAGTATTTT
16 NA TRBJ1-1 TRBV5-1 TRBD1 CASSPSGGRGNTEAFF TGCGCCAGCAGCCCATCAGGGGGCCGGGGGAACACTGAAGCTTTCTTT
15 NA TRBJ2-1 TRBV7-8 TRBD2 CASSPGEGLLNEQFF TGTGCCAGCAGCCCCGGGGAGGGGTTACTCAATGAGCAGTTCTTC
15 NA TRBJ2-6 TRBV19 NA CASSNQGVGANVLTF TGTGCCAGTAGTAACCAGGGTGTTGGGGCCAACGTCCTGACTTTC
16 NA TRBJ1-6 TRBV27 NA CASSLGVGLIESPLHF TGTGCCAGCAGTTTAGGGGTTGGGCTAATCGAATCACCCCTCCACTTT
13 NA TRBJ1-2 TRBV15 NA CATSNRGSYGYTF TGTGCCACCAGCAACCGGGGCAGCTATGGCTACACCTTC
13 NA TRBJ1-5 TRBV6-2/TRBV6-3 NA CASSGTQNQPQHF TGTGCCAGCAGTGGCACCCAGAATCAGCCCCAGCATTTT
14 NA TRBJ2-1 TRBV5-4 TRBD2 CASSSYGGADEQFF TGTGCCAGCAGCTCGTACGGGGGGGCGGATGAGCAGTTCTTC
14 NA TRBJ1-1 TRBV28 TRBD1 CASSLHQGGTEAFF TGTGCCAGCAGCCTCCACCAGGGGGGTACTGAAGCTTTCTTT
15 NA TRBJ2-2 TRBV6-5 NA CASSYSPPGTGELFF TGTGCCAGCAGTTACTCCCCTCCCGGCACCGGGGAGCTGTTTTTT
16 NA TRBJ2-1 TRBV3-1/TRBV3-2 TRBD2 CASSQIDGTRSNEQFF TGTGCCAGCAGCCAGATCGACGGGACTAGAAGCAATGAGCAGTTCTTC
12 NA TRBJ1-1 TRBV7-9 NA CASSQGRNEAFF TGTGCCAGCAGCCAAGGAAGGAATGAAGCTTTCTTT
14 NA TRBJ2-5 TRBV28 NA CASSSPTTRRAQYF TGTGCCAGCAGTTCTCCCACCACCCGGAGGGCCCAGTACTTC
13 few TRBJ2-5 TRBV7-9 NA CASSPPSGETQYF TGTGCCAGCAGCCCCCCGTCAGGGGAGACCCAGTACTTC
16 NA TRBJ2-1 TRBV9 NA CASSVGLVGTYNEQFF TGTGCCAGCAGCGTAGGACTAGTAGGGACCTACAATGAGCAGTTCTTC
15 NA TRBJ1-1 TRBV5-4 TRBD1 CASSPQTGKNTEAFF TGTGCCAGCAGCCCCCAGACAGGGAAAAACACTGAAGCTTTCTTT
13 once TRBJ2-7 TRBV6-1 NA CASSEALFGEQYF TGTGCCAGCAGTGAAGCGCTATTTGGCGAGCAGTACTTC
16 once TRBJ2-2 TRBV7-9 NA CASSRTGTQNTGELFF TGTGCCAGCAGCCGAACCGGGACACAGAACACCGGGGAGCTGTTTTTT
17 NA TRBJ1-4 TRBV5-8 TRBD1 CASSLPGQGLANEKLFF TGTGCCAGCAGCCTACCGGGACAGGGACTAGCTAATGAAAAACTGTTTTTT
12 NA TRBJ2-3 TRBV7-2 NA CASSALASTQYF TGTGCCAGCAGCGCGCTAGCCTCTACGCAGTATTTT
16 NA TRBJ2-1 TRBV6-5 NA CASSYSRESGGNEQFF TGTGCCAGCAGTTACTCTCGGGAGAGTGGGGGAAATGAGCAGTTCTTC